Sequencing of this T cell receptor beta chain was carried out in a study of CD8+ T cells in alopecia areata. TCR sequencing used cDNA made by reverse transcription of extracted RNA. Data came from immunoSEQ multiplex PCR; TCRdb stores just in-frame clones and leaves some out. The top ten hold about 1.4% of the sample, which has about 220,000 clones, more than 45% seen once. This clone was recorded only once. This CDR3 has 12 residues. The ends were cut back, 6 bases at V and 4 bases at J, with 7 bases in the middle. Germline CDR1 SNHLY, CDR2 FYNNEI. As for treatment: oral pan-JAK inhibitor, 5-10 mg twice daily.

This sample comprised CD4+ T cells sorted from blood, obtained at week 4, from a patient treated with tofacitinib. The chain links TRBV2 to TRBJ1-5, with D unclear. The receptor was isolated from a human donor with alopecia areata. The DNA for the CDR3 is TGTGCCAGCAGGGACCTTAATCAGCCCCAGCATTTT. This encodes CASRDLNQPQHF.